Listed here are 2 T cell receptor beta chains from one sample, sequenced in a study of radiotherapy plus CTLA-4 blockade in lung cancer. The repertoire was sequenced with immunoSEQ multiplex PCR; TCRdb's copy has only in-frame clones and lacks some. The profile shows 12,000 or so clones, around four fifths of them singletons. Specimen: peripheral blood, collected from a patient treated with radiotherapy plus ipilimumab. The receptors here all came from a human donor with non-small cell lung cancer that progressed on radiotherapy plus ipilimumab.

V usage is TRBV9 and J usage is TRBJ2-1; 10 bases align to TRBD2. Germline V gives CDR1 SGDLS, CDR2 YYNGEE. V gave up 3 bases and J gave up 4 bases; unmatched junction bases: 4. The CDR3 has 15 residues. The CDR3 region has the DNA TGTGCCAGCAGCGGGACTAGCGGAAGTTACAATGAGCAGTTCTTC. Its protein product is CASSGTSGSYNEQFF.

In DNA, the CDR3 is TGTGCCATCAGTGAGTCGTTTAATCCCCGATCTCACTATGGCTACACCTTC. Protein product: CAISESFNPRSHYGYTF. J is TRBJ1-2 and V is TRBV10-3; D is unresolved. Trimming took 0 bases from V and 3 from J, leaving 17 bases between them. Germline assignment: CDR1 ENHRY and CDR2 SYGVKD. The CDR3 is 17 amino acids.